The rows below give T cell receptor beta chains drawn from one sample of a study of blood T cell repertoires in COVID-19. Libraries were prepared by immunoSEQ multiplex PCR; TCRdb keeps only in-frame clonotypes and omits some of them. The top ten clones hold roughly 1.3% of a sample with under 350,000 clones, around 84% of them seen once. The material sequenced was peripheral blood. Source of these receptors: a man between 70 and 80 years old with acute or convalescent COVID-19. Each CDR3 is given with its conserved first and last residue. The D gene is left open where the match is weak. Clone size is shown for a subset of rows, as once, few, many or a class of expanded clone.

TRBD1	TRBV4-3	NA	TRBJ1-4	CASSQEGTGTDEKLFF	TGCGCCAGCAGCCAAGAGGGGACAGGGACGGATGAAAAACTGTTTTTT
TRBD1	TRBV6-2/TRBV6-3	NA	TRBJ1-1	CASSLPGTGGPEAFF	TGTGCCAGCAGTCTACCCGGGACAGGGGGCCCTGAAGCTTTCTTT
TRBD2	TRBV30	NA	TRBJ2-1	CALTGLAGIGEQFF	TGTGCCTTAACGGGACTAGCGGGAATTGGTGAGCAGTTCTTC
NA	TRBV19	once	TRBJ2-1	CASKPHGGNGNEQFF	TGTGCCAGTAAACCTCATGGGGGGAACGGGAATGAGCAGTTCTTC
NA	TRBV2	NA	TRBJ1-2	CASGGETRSNYGYTF	TGTGCCAGCGGGGGGGAGACAAGATCTAACTATGGCTACACCTTC
TRBD2	TRBV5-4	NA	TRBJ2-5	CASSPGLEETQYF	TGTGCCAGCAGCCCGGGACTAGAAGAGACCCAGTACTTC
NA	TRBV30	NA	TRBJ1-6	CAWSGRNSPLHF	TGTGCCTGGAGTGGCAGGAACTCACCCCTCCACTTT
TRBD1	TRBV4-3	NA	TRBJ1-4	CASSQEGTGTGEKLFF	TGCGCCAGCAGCCAAGAGGGGACCGGGACAGGGGAAAAACTGTTTTTT
NA	TRBV3-1/TRBV3-2	NA	TRBJ2-7	CASSQAYGGMYF	TGTGCCAGCAGCCAAGCGTACGGAGGGATGTACTTC
NA	TRBV5-1	NA	TRBJ2-2	CASSLEVGGLNTGELFF	TGCGCCAGCAGCTTGGAGGTCGGAGGATTGAACACCGGGGAGCTGTTTTTT
TRBD1	TRBV2	NA	TRBJ1-1	CAWGQTNTEAFF	TGTGCCTGGGGACAGACGAACACTGAAGCTTTCTTT
NA	TRBV6-2/TRBV6-3	few	TRBJ1-1	CASSLYAGVAFF	TGTGCCAGCAGTCTCTACGCAGGGGTGGCTTTCTTT
NA	TRBV7-2	NA	TRBJ2-6	CASSLGPISGANVLTF	TGTGCCAGCAGCTTAGGCCCTATATCTGGGGCCAACGTCCTGACTTTC
NA	TRBV24-1	NA	TRBJ2-3	CATSDPPGRGRRSTDTQYF	TGTGCCACCAGTGATCCTCCGGGAAGAGGTAGAAGAAGCACAGATACGCAGTATTTT
TRBD1	TRBV6-2/TRBV6-3	NA	TRBJ1-5	CASSSYTGTGGGQPQHF	TGTGCCAGCAGTTCCTACACCGGGACAGGGGGCGGTCAGCCCCAGCATTTT
NA	TRBV21-1	NA	TRBJ1-5	CARPGQGNASNQPQHF	TGTGCCAGACCGGGACAGGGGAACGCCAGCAATCAGCCCCAGCATTTT
NA	TRBV28	NA	TRBJ2-1	CASSSGDLTYNEQFF	TGTGCCAGCAGTTCGGGGGACTTAACCTACAATGAGCAGTTCTTC
TRBD1	TRBV6-2/TRBV6-3	NA	TRBJ2-1	CASSYSRTGTYNEQFF	TGTGCCAGCAGTTACTCAAGGACAGGGACCTACAATGAGCAGTTCTTC
NA	TRBV30	once	TRBJ1-2	CAWSVARGGNYTF	TGTGCCTGGAGTGTAGCCAGGGGAGGGAACTACACCTTC
TRBD1	TRBV4-3	NA	TRBJ1-1	CASSRPGQGATEAFF	TGCGCCAGCAGCCGACCGGGACAGGGGGCGACTGAAGCTTTCTTT
TRBD2	TRBV27	NA	TRBJ2-6	CASSGGLAGPSGANVLTF	TGTGCCAGCAGTGGGGGACTAGCGGGGCCCTCTGGGGCCAACGTCCTGACTTTC
NA	TRBV29-1	NA	TRBJ1-1	CSGQGYRDTEAFF	TGCAGCGGGCAGGGGTATAGGGACACTGAAGCTTTCTTT
NA	TRBV3-1/TRBV3-2	NA	TRBJ2-2	CASSQVPERSGELFF	TGTGCCAGCAGCCAAGTCCCCGAGCGGTCTGGGGAGCTGTTTTTT
TRBD2	TRBV3-1/TRBV3-2	NA	TRBJ2-7	CASSYPGGEQYF	TGTGCCAGCAGCTACCCGGGGGGCGAGCAGTACTTC
NA	TRBV9	NA	TRBJ2-2	CASSPLGGGTGELFF	TGTGCCAGCAGCCCGCTCGGGGGAGGCACCGGGGAGCTGTTTTTT
NA	TRBV6-5	once	TRBJ1-2	CASSQTGEYGYTF	TGTGCCAGCAGCCAGACAGGAGAGTATGGCTACACCTTC
NA	TRBV5-1	NA	TRBJ2-1	CASSLLRSAEQFF	TGCGCCAGCAGCTTGCTGAGGTCAGCTGAGCAGTTCTTC
NA	TRBV18	NA	TRBJ2-7	CASSPGVAYEQYF	TGTGCCAGCTCACCAGGAGTTGCCTACGAGCAGTACTTC
NA	TRBV23-1	NA	TRBJ1-5	CASSHLSESSNQPQHF	TGCGCCAGCAGTCATCTCTCCGAGAGTAGCAATCAGCCCCAGCATTTT
TRBD1	TRBV7-2	NA	TRBJ1-2	CASSSGQAYGYTF	TGTGCCAGCAGCTCGGGACAGGCATATGGCTACACCTTC
TRBD1	TRBV12-3/TRBV12-4	NA	TRBJ1-2	CASSPDRYGGYTF	TGTGCCAGCAGCCCGGACAGGTATGGAGGCTACACCTTC
TRBD2	TRBV28	NA	TRBJ2-6	CASSFLSGGAYGANVLTF	TGTGCCAGCAGTTTCCTTAGCGGGGGGGCCTATGGGGCCAACGTCCTGACTTTC
TRBD2	TRBV24-1	NA	TRBJ2-1	CATSDSGLIFHEQFF	TGTGCCACCAGTGATTCGGGACTAATATTCCATGAGCAGTTCTTC
NA	TRBV14	NA	TRBJ1-2	CASSQGQGYGYTF	TGTGCCAGCAGCCAAGGCCAGGGGTATGGCTACACCTTC
TRBD2	TRBV19	NA	TRBJ2-5	CASSMTGLAGGKETQYF	TGTGCCAGTAGTATGACGGGACTAGCGGGGGGGAAAGAGACCCAGTACTTC